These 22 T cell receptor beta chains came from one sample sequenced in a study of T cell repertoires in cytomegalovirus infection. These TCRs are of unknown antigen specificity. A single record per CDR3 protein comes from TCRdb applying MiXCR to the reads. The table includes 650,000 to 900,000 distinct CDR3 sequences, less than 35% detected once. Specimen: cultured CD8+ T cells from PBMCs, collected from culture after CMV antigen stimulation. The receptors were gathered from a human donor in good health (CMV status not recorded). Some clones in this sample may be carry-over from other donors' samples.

This CDR3 is CASSPAGSYEQYF. In DNA form, the CDR3 reads TGTGCCAGCAGCCCAGCAGGGTCCTACGAGCAGTACTTC. The rearrangement uses TRBV7-9 and TRBJ2-7, with a possible D match to TRBD1 (5 bases). CDR1 is SEHNR, CDR2 FQNEAQ, per germline (reference sequence). The CDR3 loop spans 13 amino acids. Trimming cost V 5 bases and J 1 base, with 9 bases left between them.

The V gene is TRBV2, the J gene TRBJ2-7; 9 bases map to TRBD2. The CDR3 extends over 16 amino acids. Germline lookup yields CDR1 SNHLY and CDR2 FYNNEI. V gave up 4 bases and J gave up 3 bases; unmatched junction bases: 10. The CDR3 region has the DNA TGTGCCAGCAGTGTTAGTGCGGGAGGGGAGTTCTACGAGCAGTACTTC. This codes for CASSVSAGGEFYEQYF. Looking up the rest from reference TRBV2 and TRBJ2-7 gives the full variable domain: EPEVTQTPSHQVTQMGQEVILRCVPISNHLYFYWYRQILGQKVEFLVSFYNNEISEKSEIFDDQFSVERPDGSNFTLKIRSTKLEDSAMYFCASSVSAGGEFYEQYFGPGTRLTVT.

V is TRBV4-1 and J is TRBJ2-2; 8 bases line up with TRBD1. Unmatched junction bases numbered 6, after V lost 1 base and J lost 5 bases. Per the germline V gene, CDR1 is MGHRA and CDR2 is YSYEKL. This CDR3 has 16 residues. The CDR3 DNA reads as TGCGCCAGCAGCCAAGTCAGGGGGCCTGGGACCGGGGAGCTGTTTTTT. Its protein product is CASSQVRGPGTGELFF.

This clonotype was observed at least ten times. CDR3 residues: CASTLRGGADTQYF. The CDR3 DNA sequence: TGTGCCAGCACCCTTCGGGGGGGCGCAGATACGCAGTATTTT. V and J are TRBV12-3 or TRBV12-4 and TRBJ2-3, with 8 nucleotides matching TRBD2. V lost 7 bases to trimming and J lost 4 bases; unmatched junction nucleotides: 7. CDR3 length equals 14 residues.

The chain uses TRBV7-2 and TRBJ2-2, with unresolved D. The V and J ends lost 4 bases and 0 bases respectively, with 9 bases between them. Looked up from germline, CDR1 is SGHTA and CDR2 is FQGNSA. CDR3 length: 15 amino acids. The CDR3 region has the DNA TGTGCCAGCAGCTCGACTTTTACGAACACCGGGGAGCTGTTTTTT. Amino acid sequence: CASSSTFTNTGELFF.

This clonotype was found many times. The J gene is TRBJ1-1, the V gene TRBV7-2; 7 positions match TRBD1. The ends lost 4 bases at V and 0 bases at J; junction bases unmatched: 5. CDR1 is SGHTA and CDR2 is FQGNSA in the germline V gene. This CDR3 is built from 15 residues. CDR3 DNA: TGTGCCAGCAGCTACTGGACAGGCATGAACACTGAAGCTTTCTTT. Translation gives CASSYWTGMNTEAFF.

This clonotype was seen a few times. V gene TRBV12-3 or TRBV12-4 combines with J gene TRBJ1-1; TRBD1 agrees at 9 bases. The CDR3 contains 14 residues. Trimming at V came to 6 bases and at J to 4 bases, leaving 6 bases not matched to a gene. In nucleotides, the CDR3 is TGTGCCAGCAGGGTTCCGGACAGGGGCACTGAAGCTTTCTTT. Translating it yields CASRVPDRGTEAFF.

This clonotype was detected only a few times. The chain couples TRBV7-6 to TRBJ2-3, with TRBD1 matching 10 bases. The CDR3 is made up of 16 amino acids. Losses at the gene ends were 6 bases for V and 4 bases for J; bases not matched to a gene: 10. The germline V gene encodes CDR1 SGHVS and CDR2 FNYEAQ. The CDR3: CASRQGQGVFPDTQYF. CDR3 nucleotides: TGTGCCAGCAGACAAGGACAGGGGGTTTTTCCAGATACGCAGTATTTT.

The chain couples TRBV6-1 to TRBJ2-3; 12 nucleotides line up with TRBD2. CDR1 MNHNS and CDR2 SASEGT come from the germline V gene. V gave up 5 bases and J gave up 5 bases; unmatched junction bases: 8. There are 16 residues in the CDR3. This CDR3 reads CASSSSGGAGGDTQYF. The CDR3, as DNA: TGTGCCAGCAGTTCTAGCGGGGGGGCCGGAGGAGATACGCAGTATTTT.

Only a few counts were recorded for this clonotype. The chain's CDR3 is CASSQDARRQETQYF. The CDR3 bases are TGCGCCAGCAGCCAAGATGCGAGGCGGCAAGAGACCCAGTACTTC. J is TRBJ2-5 and V is TRBV4-1; D not certain. This CDR3 region has 15 residues. Germline V gene lookup returns CDR1 MGHRA and CDR2 YSYEKL. V lost 0 bases and J 2 bases, leaving 10 bases between the germline ends.

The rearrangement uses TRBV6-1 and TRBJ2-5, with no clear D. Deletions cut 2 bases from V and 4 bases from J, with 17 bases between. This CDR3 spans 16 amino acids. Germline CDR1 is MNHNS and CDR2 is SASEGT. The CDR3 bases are TGTGCCAGCAGTGAACAAGAAACATTGGGCGGAGAGACCCAGTACTTC. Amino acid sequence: CASSEQETLGGETQYF.

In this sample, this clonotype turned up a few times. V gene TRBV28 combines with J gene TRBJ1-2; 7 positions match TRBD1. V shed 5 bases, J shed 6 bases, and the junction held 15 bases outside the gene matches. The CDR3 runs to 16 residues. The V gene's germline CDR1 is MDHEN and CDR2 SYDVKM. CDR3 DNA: TGTGCCAGCAGTATACCTACGTCACAGGGGCGCAATGGCTACACCTTC. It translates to CASSIPTSQGRNGYTF.

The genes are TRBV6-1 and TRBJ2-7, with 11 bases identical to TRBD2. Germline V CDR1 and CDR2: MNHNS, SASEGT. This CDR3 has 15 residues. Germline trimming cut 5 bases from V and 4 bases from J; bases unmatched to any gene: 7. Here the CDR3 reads CASSPQLAGAYEQYV. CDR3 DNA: TGTGCCAGCAGTCCCCAACTAGCGGGAGCATACGAGCAGTACGTC.

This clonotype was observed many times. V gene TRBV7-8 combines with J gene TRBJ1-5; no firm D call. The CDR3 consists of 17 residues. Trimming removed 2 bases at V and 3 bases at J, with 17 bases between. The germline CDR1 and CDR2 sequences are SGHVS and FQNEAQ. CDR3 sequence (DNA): TGTGCCAGCAGCTTAAACCCCGGAGTAGTTTCCAATCAGCCCCAGCATTTT. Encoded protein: CASSLNPGVVSNQPQHF.

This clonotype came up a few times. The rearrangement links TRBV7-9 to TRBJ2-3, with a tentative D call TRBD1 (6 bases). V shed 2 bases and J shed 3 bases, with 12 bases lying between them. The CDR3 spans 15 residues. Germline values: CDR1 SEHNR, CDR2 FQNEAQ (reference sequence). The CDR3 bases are TGTGCCAGCAGCTTAAGTGGGGGCTGGACAGATACGCAGTATTTT. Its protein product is CASSLSGGWTDTQYF.

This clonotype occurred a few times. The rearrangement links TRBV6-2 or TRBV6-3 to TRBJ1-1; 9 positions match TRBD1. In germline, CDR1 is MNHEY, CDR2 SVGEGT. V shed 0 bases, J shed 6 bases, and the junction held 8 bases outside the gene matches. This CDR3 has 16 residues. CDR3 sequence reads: CASSYSPFRDRAEAFF. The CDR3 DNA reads TGTGCCAGCAGTTACTCGCCGTTCCGGGACAGGGCTGAAGCTTTCTTT.

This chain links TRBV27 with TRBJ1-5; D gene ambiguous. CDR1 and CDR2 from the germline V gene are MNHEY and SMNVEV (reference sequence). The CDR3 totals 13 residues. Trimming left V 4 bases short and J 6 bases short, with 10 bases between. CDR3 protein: CASSSGVVQPQHF. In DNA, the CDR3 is TGTGCCAGCAGTTCTGGGGTTGTTCAGCCCCAGCATTTT.

This CDR3 is CASRYYRGPDTQYF. The CDR3 region has the DNA TGTGCCAGCCGATACTACAGGGGGCCAGATACGCAGTATTTT. The J gene is TRBJ2-3, the V gene TRBV27; 9 positions match TRBD1. Trimming at V came to 8 bases and at J to 4 bases, leaving 7 bases not matched to a gene. Germline V gene lookup returns CDR1 MNHEY and CDR2 SMNVEV (reference sequence). The CDR3 runs 14 residues.

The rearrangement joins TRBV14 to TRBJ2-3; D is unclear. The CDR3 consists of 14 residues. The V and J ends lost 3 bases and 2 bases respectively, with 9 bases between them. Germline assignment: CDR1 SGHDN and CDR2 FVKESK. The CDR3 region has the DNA TGTGCCAGCAGCCATCTGCCTTTCACAGATACGCAGTATTTT. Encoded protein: CASSHLPFTDTQYF.

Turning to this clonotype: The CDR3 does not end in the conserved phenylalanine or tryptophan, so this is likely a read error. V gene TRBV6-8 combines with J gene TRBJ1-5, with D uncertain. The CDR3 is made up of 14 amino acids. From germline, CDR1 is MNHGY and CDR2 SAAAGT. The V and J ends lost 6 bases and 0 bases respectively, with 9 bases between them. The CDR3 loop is CASRLINSNQPQHC. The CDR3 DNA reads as TGTGCCAGCAGACTAATTAATAGCAATCAGCCCCAGCATTGT.

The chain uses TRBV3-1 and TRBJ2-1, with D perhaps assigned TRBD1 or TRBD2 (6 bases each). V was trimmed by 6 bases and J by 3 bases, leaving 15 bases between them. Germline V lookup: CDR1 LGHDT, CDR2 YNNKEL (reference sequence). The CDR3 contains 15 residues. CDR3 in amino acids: CASSPRGVGYNEQFF. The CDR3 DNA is TGTGCCAGCAGTCCAAGGGGGGTTGGCTACAATGAGCAGTTCTTC.

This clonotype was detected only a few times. CDR3 protein: CASGGTNEQFF. CDR3 sequence (DNA): TGTGCCAGCGGGGGAACCAATGAGCAGTTCTTC. This chain uses TRBV9 with TRBJ2-1; either TRBD1 or TRBD2 may fit D (5 bases each). Germline CDR1 and CDR2: SGDLS and YYNGEE. The V gene lost 7 bases and the J gene lost 6 bases, with 8 bases spanning the gap. The CDR3 consists of 11 residues.